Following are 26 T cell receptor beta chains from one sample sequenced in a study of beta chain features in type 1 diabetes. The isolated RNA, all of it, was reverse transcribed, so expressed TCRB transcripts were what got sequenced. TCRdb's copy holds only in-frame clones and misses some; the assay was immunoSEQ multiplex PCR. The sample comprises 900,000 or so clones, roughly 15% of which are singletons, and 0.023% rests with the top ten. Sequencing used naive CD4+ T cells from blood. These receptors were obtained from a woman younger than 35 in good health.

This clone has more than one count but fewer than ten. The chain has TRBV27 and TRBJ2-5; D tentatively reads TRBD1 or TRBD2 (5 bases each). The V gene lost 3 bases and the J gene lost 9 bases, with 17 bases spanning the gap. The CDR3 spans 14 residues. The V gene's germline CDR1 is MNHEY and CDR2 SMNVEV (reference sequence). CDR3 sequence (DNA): TGTGCCAGCAGTTTTAGACAGAATATGGGGGCCCAGTACTTC. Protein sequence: CASSFRQNMGAQYF.

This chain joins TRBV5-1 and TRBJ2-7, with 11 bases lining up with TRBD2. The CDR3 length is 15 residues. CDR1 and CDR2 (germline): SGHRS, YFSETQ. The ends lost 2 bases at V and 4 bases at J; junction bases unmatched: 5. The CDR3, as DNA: TGCGCCAGCAGCTTCGAACTAGCGGGAGTATACGAGCAGTACTTC. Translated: CASSFELAGVYEQYF.

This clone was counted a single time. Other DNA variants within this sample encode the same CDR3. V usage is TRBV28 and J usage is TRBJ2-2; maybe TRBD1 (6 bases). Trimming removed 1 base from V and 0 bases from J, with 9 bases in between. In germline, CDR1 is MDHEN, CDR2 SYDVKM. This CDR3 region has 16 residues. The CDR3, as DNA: TGTGCCAGCAGTTTATCAGGGGCCCCGAACACCGGGGAGCTGTTTTTT. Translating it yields CASSLSGAPNTGELFF. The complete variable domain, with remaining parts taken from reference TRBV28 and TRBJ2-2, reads DVKVTQSSRYLVKRTGEKVFLECVQDMDHENMFWYRQDPGLGLRLIYFSYDVKMKEKGDIPEGYSVSREKKERFSLILESASTNQTSMYLCASSLSGAPNTGELFFGEGSRLTVL.

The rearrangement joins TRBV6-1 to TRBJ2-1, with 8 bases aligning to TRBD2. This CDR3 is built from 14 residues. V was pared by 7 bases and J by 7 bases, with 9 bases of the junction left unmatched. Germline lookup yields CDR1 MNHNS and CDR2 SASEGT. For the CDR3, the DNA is TGTGCCAGCATTCTAGCGGGTTCGGGAAATGAGCAGTTCTTC. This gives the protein CASILAGSGNEQFF.

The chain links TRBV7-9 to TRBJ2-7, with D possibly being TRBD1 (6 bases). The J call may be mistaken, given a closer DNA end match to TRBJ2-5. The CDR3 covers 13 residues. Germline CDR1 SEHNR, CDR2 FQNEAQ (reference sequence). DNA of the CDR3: TGTGCCAGCAGCGCCCACAGGGTTGAGACCCAGTACTTC. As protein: CASSAHRVETQYF.

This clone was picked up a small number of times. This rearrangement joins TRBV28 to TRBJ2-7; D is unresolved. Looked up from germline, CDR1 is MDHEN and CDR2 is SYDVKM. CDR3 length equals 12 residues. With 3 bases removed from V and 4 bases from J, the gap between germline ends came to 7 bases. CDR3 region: CASSFVGYEQYF. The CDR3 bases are TGTGCCAGCAGTTTTGTAGGGTACGAGCAGTACTTC.

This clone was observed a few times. Written as DNA, the CDR3 is TGTGCCAGCAGCTTAAAAGCCCTAGCGGGAGAGAGGCCAGATACGCAGTATTTT. It encodes CASSLKALAGERPDTQYF. V and J are TRBV7-3 and TRBJ2-3; TRBD2 agrees at 10 bases. After removal of 1 base from V and 4 bases from J, the junction contained 11 bases not matched to a gene. Germline CDR1 is SGHTA and CDR2 is FQGTGA. The CDR3 loop spans 18 amino acids.

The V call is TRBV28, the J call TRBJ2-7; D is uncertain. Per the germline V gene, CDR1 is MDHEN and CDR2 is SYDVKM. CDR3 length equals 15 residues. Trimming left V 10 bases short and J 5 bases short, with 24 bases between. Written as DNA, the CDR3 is TGTGCCACCTGGCAGTACATCGGCAGGTTCCACGAGCAGTACTTC. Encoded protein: CATWQYIGRFHEQYF.

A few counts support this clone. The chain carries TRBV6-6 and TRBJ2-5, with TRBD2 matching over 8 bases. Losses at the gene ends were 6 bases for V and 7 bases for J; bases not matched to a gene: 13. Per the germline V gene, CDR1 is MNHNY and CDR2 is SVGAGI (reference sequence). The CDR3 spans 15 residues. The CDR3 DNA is TGTGCCAGCAGAACCCGGACAGCGGGAGTCGGGACCCAGTACTTC. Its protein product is CASRTRTAGVGTQYF.

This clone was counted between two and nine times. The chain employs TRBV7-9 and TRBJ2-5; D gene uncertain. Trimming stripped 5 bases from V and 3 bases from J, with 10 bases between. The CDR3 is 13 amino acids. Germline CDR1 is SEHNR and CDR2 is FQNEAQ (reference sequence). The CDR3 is CASSPGPEETQYF. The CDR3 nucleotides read TGTGCCAGCAGCCCTGGGCCTGAAGAGACCCAGTACTTC.

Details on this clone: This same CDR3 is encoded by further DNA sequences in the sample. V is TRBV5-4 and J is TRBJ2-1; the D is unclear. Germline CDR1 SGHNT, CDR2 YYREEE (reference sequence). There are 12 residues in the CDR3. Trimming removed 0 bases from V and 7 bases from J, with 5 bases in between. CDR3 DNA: TGTGCCAGCAGCTTGGCCGGTAATGAGCAGTTCTTC. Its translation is CASSLAGNEQFF.

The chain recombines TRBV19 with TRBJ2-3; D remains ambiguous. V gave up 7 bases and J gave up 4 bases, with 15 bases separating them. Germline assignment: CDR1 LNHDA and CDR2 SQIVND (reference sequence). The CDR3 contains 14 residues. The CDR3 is CASTPPGLPDTQYF. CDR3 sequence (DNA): TGTGCCAGTACCCCACCAGGTCTCCCAGATACGCAGTATTTT. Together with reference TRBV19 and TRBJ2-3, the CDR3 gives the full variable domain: DGGITQSPKYLFRKEGQNVTLSCEQNLNHDAMYWYRQDPGQGLRLIYYSQIVNDFQKGDIAEGYSVSREKKESFPLTVTSAQKNPTAFYLCASTPPGLPDTQYFGPGTRLTVL.

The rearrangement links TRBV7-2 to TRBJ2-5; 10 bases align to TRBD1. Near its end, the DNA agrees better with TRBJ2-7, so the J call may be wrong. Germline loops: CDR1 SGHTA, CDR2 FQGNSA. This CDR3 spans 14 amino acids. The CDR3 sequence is CASSRGTGVDEQYF. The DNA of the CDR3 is TGTGCCAGCAGCCGCGGGACAGGGGTTGACGAGCAGTACTTC.

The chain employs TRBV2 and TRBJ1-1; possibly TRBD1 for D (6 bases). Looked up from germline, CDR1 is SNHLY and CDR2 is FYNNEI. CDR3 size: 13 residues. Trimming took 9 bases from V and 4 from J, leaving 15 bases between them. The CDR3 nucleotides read TGTGCCAGTCACTTCGAACAGGGCACTGAAGCTTTCTTT. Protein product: CASHFEQGTEAFF.

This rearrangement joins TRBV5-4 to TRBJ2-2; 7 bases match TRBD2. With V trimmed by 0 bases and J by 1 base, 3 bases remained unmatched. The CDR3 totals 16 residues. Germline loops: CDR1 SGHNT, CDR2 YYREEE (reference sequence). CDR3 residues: CASSLGEGLNTGELFF. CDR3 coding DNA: TGTGCCAGCAGCTTGGGGGAGGGCCTGAACACCGGGGAGCTGTTTTTT. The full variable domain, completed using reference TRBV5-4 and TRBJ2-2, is ETGVTQSPTHLIKTRGQQVTLRCSSQSGHNTVSWYQQALGQGPQFIFQYYREEENGRGNFPPRFSGLQFPNYSSELNVNALELDDSALYLCASSLGEGLNTGELFFGEGSRLTVL.

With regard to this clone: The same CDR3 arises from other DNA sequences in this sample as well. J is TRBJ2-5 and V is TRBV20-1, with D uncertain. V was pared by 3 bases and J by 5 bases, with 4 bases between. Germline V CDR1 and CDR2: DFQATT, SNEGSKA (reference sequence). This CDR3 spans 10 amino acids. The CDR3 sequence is CSAREETQYF. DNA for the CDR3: TGCAGTGCTAGGGAGGAGACCCAGTACTTC.

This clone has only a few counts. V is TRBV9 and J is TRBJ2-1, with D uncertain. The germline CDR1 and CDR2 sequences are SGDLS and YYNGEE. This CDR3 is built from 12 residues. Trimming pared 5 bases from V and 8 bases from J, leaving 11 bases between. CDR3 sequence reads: CASSHGRDEQFF. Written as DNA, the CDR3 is TGTGCCAGCAGTCATGGTCGGGATGAGCAGTTCTTC.

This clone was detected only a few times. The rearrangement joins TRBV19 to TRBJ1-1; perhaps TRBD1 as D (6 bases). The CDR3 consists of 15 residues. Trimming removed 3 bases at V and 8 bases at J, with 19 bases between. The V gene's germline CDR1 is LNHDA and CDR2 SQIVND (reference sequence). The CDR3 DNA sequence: TGTGCCAGTAGTATTCAGGGTTGGAAGGACAGAGAAGCTTTCTTT. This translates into CASSIQGWKDREAFF.

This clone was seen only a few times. This CDR3 is CASSLGSGSSYEQYF. The CDR3 DNA is TGTGCCAGCAGCTTAGGCTCGGGTTCGTCCTACGAGCAGTACTTC. V is TRBV11-2 and J is TRBJ2-7; D is unresolved. V was cut by 1 base and J by 1 base, with 11 bases left in between. The CDR3 totals 15 residues. From germline, CDR1 is SGHAT and CDR2 FQNNGV. Variable domain in full (rest from reference TRBV11-2 and TRBJ2-7): EAGVAQSPRYKIIEKRQSVAFWCNPISGHATLYWYQQILGQGPKLLIQFQNNGVVDDSQLPKDRFSAERLKGVDSTLKIQPAKLEDSAVYLCASSLGSGSSYEQYFGPGTRLTVT.

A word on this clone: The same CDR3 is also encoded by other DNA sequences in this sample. Written as DNA, the CDR3 is TGTGCCAGCTCACCATTGGGACAACCTAATGAAAAACTGTTTTTT. As protein: CASSPLGQPNEKLFF. This rearrangement joins TRBV18 to TRBJ1-4, with TRBD1 as a possible D gene (6 bases). V shed 2 bases and J shed 3 bases, with 10 bases lying between them. The CDR3 extends over 15 amino acids. The V gene's germline CDR1 is KGHSH and CDR2 LQKENI.

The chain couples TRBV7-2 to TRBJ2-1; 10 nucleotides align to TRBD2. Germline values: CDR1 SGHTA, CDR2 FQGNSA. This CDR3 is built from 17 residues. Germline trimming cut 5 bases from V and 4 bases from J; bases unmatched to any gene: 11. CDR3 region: CASSRYILAGEYNEQFF. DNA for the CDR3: TGTGCCAGCAGCCGATACATCCTAGCGGGAGAGTACAATGAGCAGTTCTTC.

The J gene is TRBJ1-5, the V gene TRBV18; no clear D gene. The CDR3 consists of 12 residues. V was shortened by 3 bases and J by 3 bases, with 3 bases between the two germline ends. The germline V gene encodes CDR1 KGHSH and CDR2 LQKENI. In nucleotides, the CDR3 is TGTGCCAGCTCACCGACCAATCAGCCCCAGCATTTT. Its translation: CASSPTNQPQHF.

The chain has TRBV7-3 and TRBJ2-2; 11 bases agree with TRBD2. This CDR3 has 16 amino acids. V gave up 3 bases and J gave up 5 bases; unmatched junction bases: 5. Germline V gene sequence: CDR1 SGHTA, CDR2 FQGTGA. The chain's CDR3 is CASSFGSSGRTGELFF. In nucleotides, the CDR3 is TGTGCCAGCAGCTTCGGATCTAGCGGGAGGACCGGGGAGCTGTTTTTT.

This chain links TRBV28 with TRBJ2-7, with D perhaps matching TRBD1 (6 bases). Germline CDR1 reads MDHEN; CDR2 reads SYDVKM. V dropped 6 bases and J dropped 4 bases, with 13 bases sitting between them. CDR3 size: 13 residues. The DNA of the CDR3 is TGTGCCAGCAGAACAGGGCAGGTGTACGAGCAGTACTTC. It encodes CASRTGQVYEQYF.

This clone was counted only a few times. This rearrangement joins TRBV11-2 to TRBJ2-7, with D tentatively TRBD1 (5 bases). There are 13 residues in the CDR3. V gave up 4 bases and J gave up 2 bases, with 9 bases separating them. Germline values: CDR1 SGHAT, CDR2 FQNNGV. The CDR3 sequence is CASSYRHPYEQYF. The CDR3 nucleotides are TGTGCCAGCAGCTACAGGCATCCCTACGAGCAGTACTTC.

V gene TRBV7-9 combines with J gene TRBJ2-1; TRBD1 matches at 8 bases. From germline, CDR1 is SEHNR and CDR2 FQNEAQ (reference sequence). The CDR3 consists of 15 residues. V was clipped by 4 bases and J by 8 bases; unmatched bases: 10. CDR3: CASSSGQGVWDEQFF. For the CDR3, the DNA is TGTGCCAGCAGCTCCGGACAGGGAGTTTGGGATGAGCAGTTCTTC.